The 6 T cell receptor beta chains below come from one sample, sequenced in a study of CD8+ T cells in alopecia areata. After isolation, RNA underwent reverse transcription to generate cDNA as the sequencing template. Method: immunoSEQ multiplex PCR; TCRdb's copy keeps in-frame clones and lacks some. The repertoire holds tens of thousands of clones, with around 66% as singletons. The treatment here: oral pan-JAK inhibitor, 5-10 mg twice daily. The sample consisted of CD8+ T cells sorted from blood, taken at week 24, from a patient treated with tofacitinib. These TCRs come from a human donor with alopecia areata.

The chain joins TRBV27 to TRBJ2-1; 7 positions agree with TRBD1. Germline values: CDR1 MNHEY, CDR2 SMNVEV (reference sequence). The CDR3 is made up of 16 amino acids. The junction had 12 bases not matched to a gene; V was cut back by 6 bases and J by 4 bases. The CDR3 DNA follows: TGTGCCAGCAGCCCTGACAGGGCGAGGGTTTACAATGAGCAGTTCTTC. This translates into CASSPDRARVYNEQFF.

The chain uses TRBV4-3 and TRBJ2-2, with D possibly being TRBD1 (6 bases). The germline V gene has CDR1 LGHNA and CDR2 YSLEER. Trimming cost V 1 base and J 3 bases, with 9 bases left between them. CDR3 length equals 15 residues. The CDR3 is CASSQVGQYTGELFF. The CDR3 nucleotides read TGCGCCAGCAGCCAAGTAGGACAGTACACCGGGGAGCTGTTTTTT.

CDR3 sequence (DNA): TGTGCCAGCAGTGAGGGATTATCCTACGAGCAGTACTTC. Translated: CASSEGLSYEQYF. This sequence joins TRBV25-1 and TRBJ2-7; D unresolved. The CDR3 is 13 residues long. V was clipped by 3 bases and J by 1 base, with 7 bases between them. Per germline, CDR1 MGHDK and CDR2 SYGVNS.

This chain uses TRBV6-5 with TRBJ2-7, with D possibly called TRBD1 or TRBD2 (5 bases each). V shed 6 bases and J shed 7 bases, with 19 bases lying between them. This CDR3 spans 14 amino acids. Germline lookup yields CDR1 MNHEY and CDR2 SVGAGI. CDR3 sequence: CASRSGTVRWEQYF. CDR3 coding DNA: TGTGCCAGCAGGTCCGGGACGGTGCGTTGGGAGCAGTACTTC.

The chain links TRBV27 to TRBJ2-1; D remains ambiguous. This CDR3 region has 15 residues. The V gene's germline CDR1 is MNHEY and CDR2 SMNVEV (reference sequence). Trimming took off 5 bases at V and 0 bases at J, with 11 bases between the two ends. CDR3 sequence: CASSGHPDSYNEQFF. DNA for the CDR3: TGTGCCAGCAGTGGTCACCCAGACTCCTACAATGAGCAGTTCTTC.

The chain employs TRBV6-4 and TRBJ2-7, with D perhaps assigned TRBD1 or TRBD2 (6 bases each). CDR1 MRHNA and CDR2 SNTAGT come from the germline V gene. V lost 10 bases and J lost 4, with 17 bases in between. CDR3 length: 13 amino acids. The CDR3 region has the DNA TGTGCCACCCTTTTCGGGGGCCCGTACGAGCAGTACTTC. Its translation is CATLFGGPYEQYF.